The rows below give T cell receptor beta chains drawn from one sample of a study of T-cell memory formation after mild COVID-19. TCRdb re-called the 5' RACE reads through MiXCR, storing one row per CDR3 protein. The data show around 160,000 distinct CDR3 sequences, 9.5% to 13% seen once. The sequencing input was PBMCs or a T cell subset sorted from them (not recorded which). These receptors were obtained from a man between 18 and 35 years old who had mild COVID-19 (a few samples of this study predate the infection). Cell type and time point are not known. CDR3s include the opening cysteine and the closing phenylalanine or tryptophan. D genes are given only for firm matches. Some rows mark clone size as missing; the rest say once, few, many or name a class of expanded clone.

cdr3_nt	cdr3_aa	v_call	cdr3_length	clone_size	j_call	d_call
TGCGCCAGCAGCTTACGGTCAGGGGCGAGCACCGGGGAGCTGTTTTTT	CASSLRSGASTGELFF	TRBV5-1	16	-	TRBJ2-2	-
TGTGCCAGCAGCTTTCAGGAATCCACTGAAGCTTTCTTT	CASSFQESTEAFF	TRBV7-9	13	few	TRBJ1-1	-
TGCAGTGCCTCCATAGGGGCCCAGTACTTC	CSASIGAQYF	TRBV20-1	10	-	TRBJ2-5	-
TGTGCCAGCAGCCAAATGGTTGAGCAGTTCTTC	CASSQMVEQFF	TRBV3-1	11	few	TRBJ2-1	-
TGTGCCAGCAGCTGGACAGGGGAGACCTACAATGAGCAGTTCTTC	CASSWTGETYNEQFF	TRBV9	15	-	TRBJ2-1	TRBD1
TGCAGCGTTGAAGACAGGGTCTCCTACGAGCAGTACTTC	CSVEDRVSYEQYF	TRBV29-1	13	many	TRBJ2-7	-
TGCAGTGCTAGAGATGGCCTAGCAGATACGCAGTATTTT	CSARDGLADTQYF	TRBV20-1	13	-	TRBJ2-3	-
TGTGCCAGTAGTCTTGGAGCGGGGGTCTATGAGCAGTTCTTC	CASSLGAGVYEQFF	TRBV19	14	few	TRBJ2-1	TRBD2
TGCAGTGCTAGCATGAACACTGAAGCTTTCTTT	CSASMNTEAFF	TRBV20-1	11	many	TRBJ1-1	-
TGTGCCAGCAGCCCGGGGGGGGGCACCGGGGAGCTGTTTTTT	CASSPGGGTGELFF	TRBV12-3/TRBV12-4	14	many	TRBJ2-2	TRBD2
TGTGCCAGCAGTCCCTTTCAGGGAAACTCTGGAAACACCATATATTTT	CASSPFQGNSGNTIYF	TRBV12-3/TRBV12-4	16	-	TRBJ1-3	-
TGCGCCAGCAGTCAATCAGGAATACAAGAGACCCAGTACTTC	CASSQSGIQETQYF	TRBV5-1	14	-	TRBJ2-5	-
TGTGCCAGCAGCCCAAGGACATCTTCACCCCTCCACTTT	CASSPRTSSPLHF	TRBV7-2	13	few	TRBJ1-6	-
TGTGCCAGCAGATCCGGTCTAGCGGGGCGCACAGATACGCAGTATTTT	CASRSGLAGRTDTQYF	TRBV6-6	16	few	TRBJ2-3	TRBD2
TGTGCCAGCAGTTTGGGGGACAGGGTTGCCCGGAACACCGGGGAGCTGTTTTTT	CASSLGDRVARNTGELFF	TRBV28	18	-	TRBJ2-2	TRBD1
TGCAGCGTTCAGGAGACCTACGAGCAGTACTTC	CSVQETYEQYF	TRBV29-1	11	-	TRBJ2-7	-
TGTGCCAGCAGTTACGGACCGTGGAACACTGAAGCTTTCTTT	CASSYGPWNTEAFF	TRBV6-5	14	few	TRBJ1-1	-
TGTGCCAGCAGTACAGGGGAGAGTGAGCAGTTCTTC	CASSTGESEQFF	TRBV7-9	12	-	TRBJ2-1	TRBD1
TGCGCCAGCAGCCAAGTCCAGGGTGCAGATACGCAGTATTTT	CASSQVQGADTQYF	TRBV4-3	14	many	TRBJ2-3	-
TGTGCCAGCAGTTCTACGACAACTAATGAAAAACTGTTTTTT	CASSSTTTNEKLFF	TRBV28	14	-	TRBJ1-4	-
TGTGCCAGCAGCCAGCGTTGGGGCACAGATACGCAGTATTTT	CASSQRWGTDTQYF	TRBV7-3	14	-	TRBJ2-3	-
TGTGCCACCAGTGACCCCGGGACAGGGAGGACAGATACGCAGTATTTT	CATSDPGTGRTDTQYF	TRBV24-1	16	few	TRBJ2-3	TRBD1
TGTGCCAGCAGCCAGGGAACCGGGGAGCTGTTTTTT	CASSQGTGELFF	TRBV12-3/TRBV12-4	12	-	TRBJ2-2	-
TGCAGTGCTAGAGATCGGGGGCCAGGGACAGATACGCAGTATTTT	CSARDRGPGTDTQYF	TRBV20-1	15	-	TRBJ2-3	-
TGTGCCAGTAAAGCGTCCTTCTCTGGAAACACCATATATTTT	CASKASFSGNTIYF	TRBV19	14	-	TRBJ1-3	-
TGTGCCAGCAGCTGGGCAAGCGGGTCGGGGGAGACCCAGTACTTC	CASSWASGSGETQYF	TRBV7-9	15	-	TRBJ2-5	-
TGTGCCAGCAGTTCCAGGGTAAACATTCAGTACTTC	CASSSRVNIQYF	TRBV12-3/TRBV12-4	12	few	TRBJ2-4	-
TGTGCCAGCAGCAACCCCCGGACAGGGTATGGTGGCTACACCTTC	CASSNPRTGYGGYTF	TRBV6-5	15	few	TRBJ1-2	TRBD1
TGTGCCAGCAGCCCACTAGCGGTGACCTACAATGAGCAGTTCTTC	CASSPLAVTYNEQFF	TRBV4-2	15	-	TRBJ2-1	TRBD2
TGTGCCAGCTCACCACGACGGGTCGCAGATACGCAGTATTTT	CASSPRRVADTQYF	TRBV18	14	-	TRBJ2-3	-
TGTGCCAGCAGTGCCCTTCCGTGGGGTAACACTGAAGCTTTCTTT	CASSALPWGNTEAFF	TRBV6-4	15	few	TRBJ1-1	-
TGTGCCAGCAGCGTAGCTTTCGGGGGTATCCAAGAGACCCAGTACTTC	CASSVAFGGIQETQYF	TRBV9	16	few	TRBJ2-5	-
TGTGCCAGCAGCAACCGGGACCCTCCTGGGAACATTCAGTACTTC	CASSNRDPPGNIQYF	TRBV5-5	15	-	TRBJ2-4	-
TGTGCCAGCAGCCCCGGGACTGAAGCTTTCTTT	CASSPGTEAFF	TRBV28	11	-	TRBJ1-1	-
TGTGCCAGCAGTCCGGACACGTACACCGGGGAGCTGTTTTTT	CASSPDTYTGELFF	TRBV7-3	14	few	TRBJ2-2	-
TGTGCCAGTAGCAGGGGCCGTTATCAAGAGACCCAGTACTTC	CASSRGRYQETQYF	TRBV19	14	-	TRBJ2-5	-
TGTGCCACTTATAGCGGGGCGACCACAGATACGCAGTATTTT	CATYSGATTDTQYF	TRBV28	14	few	TRBJ2-3	TRBD2
TGTGCCAGCAAGACCCCGGGCAGCTCAGCTGGTTATATCACAGATACGCAGTATTTT	CASKTPGSSAGYITDTQYF	TRBV2	19	few	TRBJ2-3	-
TGTGCCAGCACTCTGTCTTTGGGCAATCAGCCCCAGCATTTT	CASTLSLGNQPQHF	TRBV12-3/TRBV12-4	14	many	TRBJ1-5	-
TGTGCCAGCAGTTCCCCGGGCAGCTCCTACGAGCAGTACTTC	CASSSPGSSYEQYF	TRBV12-3/TRBV12-4	14	many	TRBJ2-7	-
TGTGCCAGCAGCTTCAGGGATTCTGGGGCCAACGTCCTGACTTTC	CASSFRDSGANVLTF	TRBV5-4	15	-	TRBJ2-6	-
TGTGCCAGCAGCCCCGCGGCAGCCTTTTATAGCAATCAGCCCCAGCATTTT	CASSPAAAFYSNQPQHF	TRBV7-2	17	few	TRBJ1-5	-
TGTGCCACCAGTGATTCGGACAGGTGGGAGCAGTTCTTC	CATSDSDRWEQFF	TRBV24-1	13	-	TRBJ2-1	TRBD1
TGCAGTGCTTTACGGGGGGGAAACACCGGGGAGCTGTTTTTT	CSALRGGNTGELFF	TRBV20-1	14	few	TRBJ2-2	TRBD2
TGCGCCAGCAGCTCCTCTCCGGGAACTGAAGCTTTCTTT	CASSSSPGTEAFF	TRBV5-1	13	-	TRBJ1-1	-
TGTGCCAGCTCACCACGGACAGGAGACGAGCAGTACTTC	CASSPRTGDEQYF	TRBV18	13	-	TRBJ2-7	TRBD1
TGTGCCAGCAGTTACCGAGGCACGGACACTGAAGCTTTCTTT	CASSYRGTDTEAFF	TRBV6-5	14	few	TRBJ1-1	-
TGCGCCAGCAGCTTGGTTGGCGCGGGCGATGAGCAGTTCTTC	CASSLVGAGDEQFF	TRBV5-1	14	many	TRBJ2-1	-
TGTGCCAGCAGTCTGTACAGGGATCAGCCCCAGCATTTT	CASSLYRDQPQHF	TRBV27	13	few	TRBJ1-5	-
TGCAGCGTTGAATTGTGGACGTCTGGCTACACCTTC	CSVELWTSGYTF	TRBV29-1	12	-	TRBJ1-2	-
TGTGCCAGCAGTCCAACAGGCGGCAAATTCTACAATGAGCAGTTCTTC	CASSPTGGKFYNEQFF	TRBV6-6	16	-	TRBJ2-1	-
TGTGCCTGGGCGACTAGGGGCCGCTACAATGAGCAGTTCTTC	CAWATRGRYNEQFF	TRBV30	14	-	TRBJ2-1	-
TGTGCCAGGGACAATCAGCCCCAGCATTTT	CARDNQPQHF	TRBV7-9	10	-	TRBJ1-5	-
TGTGCCAGCAGCTTTGACGGGGGTGAGCAGTACTTC	CASSFDGGEQYF	TRBV7-9	12	few	TRBJ2-7	-
TGCGCCAGCAGGGATCTCATGAACACTGAAGCTTTCTTT	CASRDLMNTEAFF	TRBV5-1	13	-	TRBJ1-1	-